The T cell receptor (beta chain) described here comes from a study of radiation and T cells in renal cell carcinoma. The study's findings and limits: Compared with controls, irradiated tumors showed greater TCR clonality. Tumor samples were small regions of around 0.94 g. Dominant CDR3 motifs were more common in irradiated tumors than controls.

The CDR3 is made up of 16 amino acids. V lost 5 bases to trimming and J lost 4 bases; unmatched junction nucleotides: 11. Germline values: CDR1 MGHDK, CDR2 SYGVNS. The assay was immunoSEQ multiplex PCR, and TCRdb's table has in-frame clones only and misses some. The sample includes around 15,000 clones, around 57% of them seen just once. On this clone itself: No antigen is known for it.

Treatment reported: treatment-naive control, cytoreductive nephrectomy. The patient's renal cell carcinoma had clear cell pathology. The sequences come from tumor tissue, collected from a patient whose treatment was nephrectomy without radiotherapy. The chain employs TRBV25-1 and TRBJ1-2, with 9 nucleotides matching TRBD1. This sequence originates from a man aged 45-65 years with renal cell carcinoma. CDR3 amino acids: CASSHDSGTGLYGYTF. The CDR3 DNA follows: TGTGCCAGCAGTCACGACTCCGGGACAGGGCTCTATGGCTACACCTTC.